These T cell receptor beta chains were read from a single sample in a study of T cells in Graves' hyperthyroidism and ophthalmopathy. Via MiXCR, TCRdb re-called the multiplex PCR reads, giving one row per CDR3 protein. This table has about 300,000 distinct CDR3 sequences, 13% appearing once. The sample comprised blood. The receptor set was obtained from a woman aged 30 to 39 with Graves' hyperthyroidism that later progressed to Graves' ophthalmopathy. Each CDR3 is given without its conserved first and last residue. Each record gives: V gene, CDR3 protein.

V: TRBV12-3/TRBV12-4
CDR3: ASSRRLAGGSGNNEQF

V: TRBV28
CDR3: ASSLAGPYEQY

V: TRBV7-9
CDR3: ASSPHTDREDGNTIY

V: TRBV24-1
CDR3: ATSETASSYNEQF

V: TRBV7-3
CDR3: ASSSETHSEQF

V: TRBV7-7
CDR3: ASSPGGQGSEQY

V: TRBV4-3
CDR3: ASSQRWDASNQPQH

V: TRBV28
CDR3: ASSPGGTVLEQF

V: TRBV6-1
CDR3: ATTGTGYYEQY

V: TRBV29-1
CDR3: SVRSEPGVGEQY

V: TRBV20-1
CDR3: SARDPEREGLPGEQY

V: TRBV13
CDR3: ASSARLAGGDYEQY

V: TRBV9
CDR3: ASSAPRTSPDTQY

V: TRBV28
CDR3: ASSFTATEAF

V: TRBV5-1
CDR3: ASSPLTSGSTDTQY

V: TRBV6-1
CDR3: ASSKNGGLSTGELF

V: TRBV7-2
CDR3: ASSRPFDSGNTIY

V: TRBV9
CDR3: ASRENYGYT

V: TRBV6-1
CDR3: ASRRLAGDEQY

V: TRBV29-1
CDR3: SVSRQERYEQY

V: TRBV4-3
CDR3: ASSPDRGNLYEQY

V: TRBV5-1
CDR3: ASSPQGQGGTEAF

V: TRBV6-1
CDR3: ASSDYNLNTEAF

V: TRBV5-1
CDR3: ASSPGVLASSYEQY

V: TRBV7-2
CDR3: ASSTRQGTYNEQF